Listed here is a single T cell receptor (beta chain). At one end the junction does not follow the germline gene, possibly because of a read error. CDR1 SEHNR and CDR2 FQNEAQ come from the germline V gene (reference sequence). The CDR3 runs 13 residues. This sample is drawn from a study of shared clonotypes between healthy human individuals. The unsorted samples took tens of millions of PBMCs to get genomic DNA. The authors ran the assay at deep level. Ten immunoSEQ deep assay plates were used by the authors to sequence unsorted PBMC DNA. Using immunoSEQ multiplex PCR, the repertoire was profiled, and TCRdb retains in-frame clones only, with some absent. Among hundreds of thousands of clones listed, 75% to 85% were seen once.

The V and J genes are TRBV7-9 and TRBJ1-5; D remains ambiguous. This clonotype was obtained from a middle-aged woman in good health. Some clones in this sample may be carry-over from other donors' samples. Sequenced material: PBMCs. The CDR3 coding sequence is TGTGCCAGCAGCTCCTTTAGCAATCAGCCCCGGCATTTT. The encoded protein is CASSSFSNQPRHF.